This T cell receptor beta chain was retrieved from a study of graft-versus-host responses after intestinal transplantation. Broader study findings: Early after transplant, HvG declines were associated with peak levels of circulating GvH clones. High graft-versus-host to host-versus-graft clonal ratios were seen in allografts of patients with graft-donor T cell macrochimerism.

For this clone: The antigen is not known.

This CDR3 is built from 15 residues. V shed 3 bases, J shed 7 bases, and the junction held 9 bases outside the gene matches. The germline CDR1 and CDR2 sequences are MGHRA and YSYEKL. TCRdb keeps only in-frame clones here, not all; method: immunoSEQ multiplex PCR. Of about 89,000 clones listed, around 90% are singletons. Sequenced material: unstimulated CD4+ T cells sorted from spleen or lymph node cells, taken before intestinal transplant. The gene calls are TRBV4-1 and TRBJ1-3, with TRBD1 identical over 7 bases. The sequence was obtained from a human donor who received an intestinal transplant. In DNA, the CDR3 is TGCGCCAGCAGCCACCCGGACAGGAGGTTCAACACCATATATTTT. It yields the protein CASSHPDRRFNTIYF.